This T cell receptor (beta chain) was sequenced during a study of T cells after yellow fever vaccination. Germline V CDR1 and CDR2: SGHTA, FQGNSA. Trimming took off 0 bases at V and 3 bases at J, with 12 bases between the two ends. The CDR3 spans 16 residues. TCRdb re-called the 5' RACE reads through MiXCR, storing one row per CDR3 protein. This sample yields around 310,000 distinct CDR3 sequences, of which around 4.5% are seen a single time; roughly a fifth belongs to the top ten. V usage is TRBV7-2 and J usage is TRBJ2-1; D call uncertain. The clonotype was recovered from a man between 18 and 35 years old who received the YFV17D yellow fever vaccine. The sequencing used PBMCs, collected 15 days after the yellow fever booster vaccination. The CDR3, as DNA: TGTGCCAGCAGCTTAGCGGTCAGGACGATCTACAATGAGCAGTTCTTC. Residues: CASSLAVRTIYNEQFF.